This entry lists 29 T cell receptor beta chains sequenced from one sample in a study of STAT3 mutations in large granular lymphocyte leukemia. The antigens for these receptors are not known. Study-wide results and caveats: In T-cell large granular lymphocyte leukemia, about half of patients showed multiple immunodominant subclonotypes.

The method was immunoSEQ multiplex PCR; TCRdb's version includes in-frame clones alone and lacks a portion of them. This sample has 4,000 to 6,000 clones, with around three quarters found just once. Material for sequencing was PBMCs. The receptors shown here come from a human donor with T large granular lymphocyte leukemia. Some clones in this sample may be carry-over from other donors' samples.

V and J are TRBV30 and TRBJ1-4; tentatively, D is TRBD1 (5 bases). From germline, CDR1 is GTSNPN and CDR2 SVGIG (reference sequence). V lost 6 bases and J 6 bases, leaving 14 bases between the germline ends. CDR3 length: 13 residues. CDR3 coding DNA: TGTGCCTGCCTAAGGGGAAGTTATGAAAAACTGTTTTTT. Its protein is CACLRGSYEKLFF.

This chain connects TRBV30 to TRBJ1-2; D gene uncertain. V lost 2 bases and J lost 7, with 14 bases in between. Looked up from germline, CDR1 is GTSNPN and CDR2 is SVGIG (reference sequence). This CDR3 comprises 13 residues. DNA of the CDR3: TGTGCCTGGAGTAGTAGAGGAATGGGTGGCTACACCTTC. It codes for CAWSSRGMGGYTF.

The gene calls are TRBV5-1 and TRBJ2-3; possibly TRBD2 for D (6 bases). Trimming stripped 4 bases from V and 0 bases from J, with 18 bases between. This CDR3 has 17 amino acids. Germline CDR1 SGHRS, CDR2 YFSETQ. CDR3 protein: CASSPLRLGGSTDTQYF. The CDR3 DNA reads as TGCGCCAGCAGCCCCCTTCGCCTGGGGGGTAGCACAGATACGCAGTATTTT.

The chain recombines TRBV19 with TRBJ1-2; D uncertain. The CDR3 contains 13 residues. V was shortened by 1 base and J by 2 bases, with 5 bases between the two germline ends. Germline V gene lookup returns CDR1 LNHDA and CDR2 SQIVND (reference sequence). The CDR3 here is CASSIAVNYGYTF. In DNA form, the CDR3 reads TGTGCCAGTAGTATAGCGGTAAACTATGGCTACACCTTC.

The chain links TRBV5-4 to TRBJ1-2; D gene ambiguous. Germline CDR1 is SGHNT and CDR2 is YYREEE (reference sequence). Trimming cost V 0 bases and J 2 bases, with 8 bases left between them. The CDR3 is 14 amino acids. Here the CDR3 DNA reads TGTGCCAGCAGCTTGGATGCCGGGAACTATGGCTACACCTTC. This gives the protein CASSLDAGNYGYTF.

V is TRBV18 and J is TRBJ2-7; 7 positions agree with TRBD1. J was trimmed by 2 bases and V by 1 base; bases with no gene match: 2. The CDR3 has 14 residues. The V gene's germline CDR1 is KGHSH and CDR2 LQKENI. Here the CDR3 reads CASSPRQGTYEQYF. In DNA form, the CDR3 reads TGTGCCAGCTCACCACGACAGGGAACCTACGAGCAGTACTTC.

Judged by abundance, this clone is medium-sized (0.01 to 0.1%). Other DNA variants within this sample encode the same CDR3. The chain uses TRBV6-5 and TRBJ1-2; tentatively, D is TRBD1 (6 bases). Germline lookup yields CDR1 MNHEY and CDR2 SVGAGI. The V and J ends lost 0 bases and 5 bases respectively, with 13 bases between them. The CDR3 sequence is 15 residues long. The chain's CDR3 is CASSYSGQTPYGYTF. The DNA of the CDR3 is TGTGCCAGCAGTTACTCAGGACAGACTCCGTATGGCTACACCTTC.

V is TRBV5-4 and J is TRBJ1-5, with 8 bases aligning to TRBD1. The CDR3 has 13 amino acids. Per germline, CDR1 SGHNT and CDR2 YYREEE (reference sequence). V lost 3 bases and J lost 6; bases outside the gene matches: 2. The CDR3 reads CASSWDRRQPQHF. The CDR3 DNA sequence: TGTGCCAGCAGCTGGGACAGGCGTCAGCCCCAGCATTTT. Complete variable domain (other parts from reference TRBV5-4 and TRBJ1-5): ETGVTQSPTHLIKTRGQQVTLRCSSQSGHNTVSWYQQALGQGPQFIFQYYREEENGRGNFPPRFSGLQFPNYSSELNVNALELDDSALYLCASSWDRRQPQHFGDGTRLSIL.

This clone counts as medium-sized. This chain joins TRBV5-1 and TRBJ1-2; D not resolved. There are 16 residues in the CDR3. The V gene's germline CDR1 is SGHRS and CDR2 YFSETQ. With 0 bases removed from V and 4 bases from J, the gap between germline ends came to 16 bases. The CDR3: CASSLGAGVDGYGYTF. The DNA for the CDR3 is TGCGCCAGCAGCTTGGGGGCCGGGGTGGACGGCTATGGCTACACCTTC. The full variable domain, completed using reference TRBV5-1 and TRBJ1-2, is KAGVTQTPRYLIKTRGQQVTLSCSPISGHRSVSWYQQTPGQGLQFLFEYFSETQRNKGNFPGRFSGRQFSNSRSEMNVSTLELGDSALYLCASSLGAGVDGYGYTFGSGTRLTVV.

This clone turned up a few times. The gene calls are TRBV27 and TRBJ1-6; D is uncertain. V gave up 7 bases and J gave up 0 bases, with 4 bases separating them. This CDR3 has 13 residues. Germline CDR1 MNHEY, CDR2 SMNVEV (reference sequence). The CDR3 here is CASKSSYNSPLHF. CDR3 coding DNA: TGTGCCAGCAAGAGCTCCTATAATTCACCCCTCCACTTT.

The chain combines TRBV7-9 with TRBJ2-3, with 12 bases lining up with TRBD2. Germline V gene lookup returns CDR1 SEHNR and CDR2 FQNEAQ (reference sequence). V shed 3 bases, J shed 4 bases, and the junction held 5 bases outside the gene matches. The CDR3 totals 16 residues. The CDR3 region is CASSFPSGRGADTQYF. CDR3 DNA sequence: TGTGCCAGCAGCTTTCCTAGCGGGAGGGGCGCAGATACGCAGTATTTT.

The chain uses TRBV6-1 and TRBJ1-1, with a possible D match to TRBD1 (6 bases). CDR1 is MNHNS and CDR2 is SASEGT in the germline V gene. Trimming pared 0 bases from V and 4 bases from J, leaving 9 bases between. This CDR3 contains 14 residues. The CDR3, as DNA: TGTGCCAGCAGTGAAGCAGGGGGGAGCACTGAAGCTTTCTTT. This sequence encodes CASSEAGGSTEAFF.

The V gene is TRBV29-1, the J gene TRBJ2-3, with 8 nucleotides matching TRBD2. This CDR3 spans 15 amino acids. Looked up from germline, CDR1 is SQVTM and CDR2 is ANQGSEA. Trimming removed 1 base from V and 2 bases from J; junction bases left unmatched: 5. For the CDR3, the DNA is TGCAGCGTTGAAGGAGCGGGGGTCGTCACAGATACGCAGTATTTT. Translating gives CSVEGAGVVTDTQYF.

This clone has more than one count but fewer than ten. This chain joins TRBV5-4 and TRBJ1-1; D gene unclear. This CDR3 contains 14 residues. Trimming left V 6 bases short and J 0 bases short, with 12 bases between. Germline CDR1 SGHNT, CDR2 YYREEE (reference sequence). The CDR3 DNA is TGTGCCAGCATGACTGTGGGGTTGAACACTGAAGCTTTCTTT. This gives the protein CASMTVGLNTEAFF.

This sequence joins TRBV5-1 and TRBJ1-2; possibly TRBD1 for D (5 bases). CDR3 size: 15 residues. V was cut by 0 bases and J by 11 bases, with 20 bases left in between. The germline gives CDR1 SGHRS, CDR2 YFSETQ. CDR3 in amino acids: CASSLVQGGLAPYTF. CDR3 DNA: TGCGCCAGCAGCTTGGTCCAGGGAGGTCTTGCCCCTTACACCTTC.

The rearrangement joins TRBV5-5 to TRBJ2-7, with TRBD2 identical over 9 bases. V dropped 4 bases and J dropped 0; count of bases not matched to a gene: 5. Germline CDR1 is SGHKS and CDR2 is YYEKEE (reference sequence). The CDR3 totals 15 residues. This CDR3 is CASSPTSGYSYEQYF. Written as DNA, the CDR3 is TGTGCCAGCAGCCCGACTAGCGGATACTCCTACGAGCAGTACTTC.

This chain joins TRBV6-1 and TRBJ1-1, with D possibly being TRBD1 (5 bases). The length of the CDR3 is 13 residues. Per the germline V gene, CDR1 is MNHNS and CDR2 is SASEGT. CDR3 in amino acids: CAARDGHYTEAFF. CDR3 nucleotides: TGTGCGGCCCGGGACGGACACTACACTGAAGCTTTCTTT.

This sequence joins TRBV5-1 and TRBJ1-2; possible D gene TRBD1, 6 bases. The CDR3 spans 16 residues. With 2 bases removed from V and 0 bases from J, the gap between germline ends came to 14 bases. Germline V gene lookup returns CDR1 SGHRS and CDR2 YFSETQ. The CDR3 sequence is CASSFDGGPTNYGYTF. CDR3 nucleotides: TGCGCCAGCAGCTTTGATGGGGGGCCCACTAACTATGGCTACACCTTC.

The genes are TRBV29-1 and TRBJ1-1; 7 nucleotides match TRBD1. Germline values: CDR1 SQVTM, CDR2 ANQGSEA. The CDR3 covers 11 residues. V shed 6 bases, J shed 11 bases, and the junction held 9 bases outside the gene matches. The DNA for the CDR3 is TGCAGCGTGACTCCGGGACAGAGGGCTTTCTTT. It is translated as CSVTPGQRAFF.

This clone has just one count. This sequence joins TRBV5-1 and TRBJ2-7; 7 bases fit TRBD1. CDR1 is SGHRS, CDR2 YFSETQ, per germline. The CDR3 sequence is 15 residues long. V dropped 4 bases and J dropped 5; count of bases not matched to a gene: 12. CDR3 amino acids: CASSPGTEPPNEQYF. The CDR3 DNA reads TGCGCCAGCAGCCCCGGGACAGAACCTCCCAACGAGCAGTACTTC.

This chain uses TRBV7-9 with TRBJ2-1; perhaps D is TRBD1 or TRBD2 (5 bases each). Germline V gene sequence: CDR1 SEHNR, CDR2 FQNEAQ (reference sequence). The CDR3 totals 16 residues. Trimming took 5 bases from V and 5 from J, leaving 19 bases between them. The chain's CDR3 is CASSPSEGPGHNEQFF. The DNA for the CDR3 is TGTGCCAGCAGCCCTTCAGAGGGACCAGGTCACAATGAGCAGTTCTTC. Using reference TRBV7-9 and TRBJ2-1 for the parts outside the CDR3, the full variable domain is DTGVSQNPRHKITKRGQNVTFRCDPISEHNRLYWYRQTLGQGPEFLTYFQNEAQLEKSRLLSDRFSAERPKGSFSTLEIQRTEQGDSAMYLCASSPSEGPGHNEQFFGPGTRLTVL.

DNA for the CDR3: TGTGCCAGCAGCCCGGTAACAGGGAGGGTTCCCCTGCGAGGGTATGGCTACACCTTC. Encoded protein: CASSPVTGRVPLRGYGYTF. This chain links TRBV5-6 with TRBJ1-2; a possible D gene is TRBD1 (6 bases). CDR1 is SGHDT and CDR2 is YYEEEE in the germline V gene. There are 19 residues in the CDR3. V was shortened by 4 bases and J by 5 bases, with 30 bases between the two germline ends.

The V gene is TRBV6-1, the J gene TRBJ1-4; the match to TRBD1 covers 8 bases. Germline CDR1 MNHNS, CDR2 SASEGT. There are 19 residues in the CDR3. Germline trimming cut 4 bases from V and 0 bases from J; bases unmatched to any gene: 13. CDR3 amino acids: CASSGYRGSYRATNEKLFF. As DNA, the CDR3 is TGTGCCAGCAGTGGGTACAGGGGGTCTTATAGGGCAACTAATGAAAAACTGTTTTTT.

CDR3 nucleotide sequence: TGCGCCAGCAGCTTGTCAGGGGACACTGAAGCTTTCTTT. Protein: CASSLSGDTEAFF. The rearrangement joins TRBV5-1 to TRBJ1-1, with a possible D match to TRBD1 (6 bases). With 1 base removed from V and 3 bases from J, the gap between germline ends came to 7 bases. Per the germline V gene, CDR1 is SGHRS and CDR2 is YFSETQ. This CDR3 is built from 13 residues.

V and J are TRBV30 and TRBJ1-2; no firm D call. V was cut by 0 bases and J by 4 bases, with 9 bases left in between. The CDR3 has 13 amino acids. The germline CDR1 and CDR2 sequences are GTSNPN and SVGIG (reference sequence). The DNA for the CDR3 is TGTGCCTGGAGTGTCGGCTGGGGCTATGGCTACACCTTC. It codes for CAWSVGWGYGYTF. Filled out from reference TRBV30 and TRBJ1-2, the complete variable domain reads SQTIHQWPATLVQPVGSPLSLECTVEGTSNPNLYWYRQAAGRGLQLLFYSVGIGQISSEVPQNLSASRPQDRQFILSSKKLLLSDSGFYLCAWSVGWGYGYTFGSGTRLTVV.

The CDR3 loop reads CASSVGQLSGNTIYF. DNA for the CDR3: TGTGCCAGCAGCGTAGGACAGCTCTCTGGAAACACCATATATTTT. This chain connects TRBV9 to TRBJ1-3; TRBD1 might be the D (5 bases). The length of the CDR3 is 15 residues. Germline V gene sequence: CDR1 SGDLS, CDR2 YYNGEE. Trimming left V 0 bases short and J 0 bases short, with 7 bases between.

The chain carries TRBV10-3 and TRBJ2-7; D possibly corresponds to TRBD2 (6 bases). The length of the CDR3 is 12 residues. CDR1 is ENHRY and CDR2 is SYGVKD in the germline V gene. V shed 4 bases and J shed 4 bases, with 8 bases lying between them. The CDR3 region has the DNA TGTGCCATCAGTGTGGGACTTTACGAGCAGTACTTC. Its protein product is CAISVGLYEQYF.

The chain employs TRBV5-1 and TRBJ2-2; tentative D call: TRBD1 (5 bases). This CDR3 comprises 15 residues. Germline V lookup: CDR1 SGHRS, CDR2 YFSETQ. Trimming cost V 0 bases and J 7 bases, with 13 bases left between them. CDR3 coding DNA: TGCGCCAGCAGCTTGGTTTCAGGGATCGTCGGGGAGCTGTTTTTT. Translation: CASSLVSGIVGELFF.

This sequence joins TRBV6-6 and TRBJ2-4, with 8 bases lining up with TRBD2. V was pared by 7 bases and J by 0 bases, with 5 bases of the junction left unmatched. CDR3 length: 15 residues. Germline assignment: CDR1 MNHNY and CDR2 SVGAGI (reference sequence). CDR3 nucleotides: TGTGCCAGCACCCCGGGGGGGCTAGCCAAAAACATTCAGTACTTC. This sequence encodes CASTPGGLAKNIQYF.